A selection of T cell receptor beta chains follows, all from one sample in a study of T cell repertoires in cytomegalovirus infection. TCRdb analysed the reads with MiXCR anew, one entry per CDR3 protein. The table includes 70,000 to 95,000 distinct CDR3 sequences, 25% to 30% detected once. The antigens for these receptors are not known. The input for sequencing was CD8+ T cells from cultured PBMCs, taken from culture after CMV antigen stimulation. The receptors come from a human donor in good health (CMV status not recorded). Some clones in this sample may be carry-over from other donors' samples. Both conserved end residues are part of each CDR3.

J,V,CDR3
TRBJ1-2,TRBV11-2,CASSAPDRRHGYTF
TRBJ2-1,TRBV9,CASSPPLGVHEQFF
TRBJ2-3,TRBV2,CASSVLAGDTQYF
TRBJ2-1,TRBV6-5,CASDAVGSGGHYNEQFF
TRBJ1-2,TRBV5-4,CASSLEGGRALNGYTF
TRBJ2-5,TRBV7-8,CASSSQGLKETQYF
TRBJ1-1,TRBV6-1,CASSATLNTEAFF
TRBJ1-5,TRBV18,CASSPPGYQDQHF
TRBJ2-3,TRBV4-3,CASSPGGSGRAFGDTQYF
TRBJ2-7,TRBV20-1,CSAKGTSGVGEQYF
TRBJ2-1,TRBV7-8,CASSLRYEVGLASNEQFF
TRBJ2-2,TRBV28,CASSHRGAGELFF
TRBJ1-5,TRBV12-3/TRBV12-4,CASSSFLSLLNQPQHF
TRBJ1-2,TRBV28,CASSFPQGYYGYTF
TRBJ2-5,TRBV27,CASSFTGTGGETQYF
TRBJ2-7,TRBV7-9,CASSLVSGNEQYF
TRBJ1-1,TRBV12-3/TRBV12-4,CASTTSRANTEAFF
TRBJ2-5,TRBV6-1,CASSEAAVSQETQYF
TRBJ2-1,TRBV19,CASRGTVNEQFF
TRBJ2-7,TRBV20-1,CSARDWDRSSYEQYF
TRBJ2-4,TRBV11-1,CASSFGTGAKNIQYF
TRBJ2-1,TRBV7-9,CASSLRDLSNEQFF
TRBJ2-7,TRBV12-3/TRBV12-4,CASSPVLTGEQYF
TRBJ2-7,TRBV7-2,CASSPSGWSSYEQYF
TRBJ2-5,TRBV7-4,CASSPDPGPSGETQYF
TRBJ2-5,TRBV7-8,CASSLISRVAYYQETQYF
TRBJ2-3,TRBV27,CASSPVDRGHTDTQYF
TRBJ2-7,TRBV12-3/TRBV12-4,CASTPIGASYEQYF
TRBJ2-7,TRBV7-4,CASSFGAGGTYEQYF
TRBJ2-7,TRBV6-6,CASSYSESTGEQYF
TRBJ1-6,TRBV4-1,CASSQDVGVLYSPLHF
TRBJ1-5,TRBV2,CASSEGNQPQHF
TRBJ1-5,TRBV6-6,CASSYSDSGDQPQHF
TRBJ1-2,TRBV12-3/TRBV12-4,CASSPTRAGAGGYTF
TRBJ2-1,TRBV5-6,CASSLGTLVFYNEQFF
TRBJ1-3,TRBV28,CASSFPGGGNTIYF
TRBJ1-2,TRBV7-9,CASSNIVGTGLGYGYTF
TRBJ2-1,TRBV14,CASSPGLAGGEQFF
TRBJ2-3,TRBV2,CASKAGGLSTDTQYF
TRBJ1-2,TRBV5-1,CASSLAPPNYGYTF
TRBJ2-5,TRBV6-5,CASSYLTGSQETQYF
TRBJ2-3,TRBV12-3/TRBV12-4,CASSLSGGPVSDTQYF
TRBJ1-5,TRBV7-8,CASSPKGALGNQPQHF
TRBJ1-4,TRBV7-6,CASSSGRLDEKLFF
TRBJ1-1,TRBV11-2,CASQGGAGTEAFF
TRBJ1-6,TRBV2,CASSDGTGYNSPLHF
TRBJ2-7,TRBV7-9,CASKSGLSYEQYF
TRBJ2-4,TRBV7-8,CASSELAGGVAKNIQYF
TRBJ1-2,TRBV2,CASKAGTSYGYTF
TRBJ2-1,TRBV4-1,CASSWTGDSYNEQFF
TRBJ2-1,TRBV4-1,CASSPHWPSRGEQFF
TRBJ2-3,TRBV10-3,CAIRLDRENTQYF